The subject of this entry is one T cell receptor beta chain. Its specificity is unknown. This CDR3 has 15 amino acids. Per the germline V gene, CDR1 is LGHNA and CDR2 is YNFKEQ. With V trimmed by 1 base and J by 9 bases, 4 bases remained unmatched. The entry originates in a study of cytotoxic CD8 clonotypes in ibrutinib-treated CLL. Across the study: Response samples followed a median roughly 13 months of treatment, range 6 to 36. Study-wide results and limits: Public clonotypes showed up rarely, and on treatment they shrank or held steady. Clonality rose at ibrutinib response and fell back toward baseline at progression.

The method was immunoSEQ multiplex PCR; TCRdb's version includes in-frame clones alone and lacks a portion of them. The sample contains some 92,000 clones, approximately 71% of which appear only once. This chain uses TRBV4-2 with TRBJ1-3; TRBD1 matches at 12 bases. The TCR was taken from a human donor with chronic lymphocytic leukemia. This material consisted of PBMCs, taken after 24 months of ibrutinib treatment. The CDR3: CASSQGGTGGITIYF. CDR3 bases: TGTGCCAGCAGCCAAGGGGGGACAGGGGGCATCACCATATATTTT.